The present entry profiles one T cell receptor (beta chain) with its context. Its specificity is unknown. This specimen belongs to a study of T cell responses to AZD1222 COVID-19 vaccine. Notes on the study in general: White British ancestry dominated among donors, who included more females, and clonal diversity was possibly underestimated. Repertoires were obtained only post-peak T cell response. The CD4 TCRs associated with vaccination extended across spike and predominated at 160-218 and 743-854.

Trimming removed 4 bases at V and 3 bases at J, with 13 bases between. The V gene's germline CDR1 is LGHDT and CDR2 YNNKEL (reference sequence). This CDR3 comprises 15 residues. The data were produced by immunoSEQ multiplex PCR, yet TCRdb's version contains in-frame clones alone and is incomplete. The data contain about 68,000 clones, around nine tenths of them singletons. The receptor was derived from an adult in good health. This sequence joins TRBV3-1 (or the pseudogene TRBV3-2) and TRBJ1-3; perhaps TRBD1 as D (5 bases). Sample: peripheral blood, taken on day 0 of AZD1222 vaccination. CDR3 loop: CASSRPGQGGNTIYF. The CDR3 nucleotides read TGTGCCAGCAGCCGGCCCGGCCAGGGTGGAAACACCATATATTTT.